The entry below describes one T cell receptor beta chain. Its antigen remains unknown. An end of the junction differs from the germline gene, which may be a read error. The length of the CDR3 is 18 residues. In germline, CDR1 is LNHDA, CDR2 SQIVND (reference sequence). These data originate in a study of type 1 and type 2 diabetes patients. Looking at the study overall: CD4+ or CD8+ T cells were positively selected from PBMCs with microbeads. Study conclusions and caveats: Age and gender were not matched between study groups.

Genomic DNA was the PCR template. A primer set of 30 forward and 13 reverse primers amplified the CDR3. TCRdb analysed the multiplex PCR reads with MiXCR anew, one entry per CDR3 protein. The data hold 250,000 or so distinct CDR3 sequences, with 47% observed a single time. The clonotype was recovered from a man between 18 and 35 years old with type 2 diabetes. V usage is TRBV19 and J usage is TRBJ2-3, with TRBD2 matching over 7 bases. Sequenced: peripheral blood mononuclear cells (PBMCs). CDR3 sequence: CASSIPQEGRGRKDMQYF. DNA of the CDR3: TGTGCCAGTAGTATCCCCCAAGAGGGGCGCGGGAGAAAAGATATGCAGTATTTT. The full variable domain, in which reference TRBV19 and TRBJ2-3 provide the parts outside the CDR3, is DGGITQSPKYLFRKEGQNVTLSCEQNLNHDAMYWYRQDPGQGLRLIYYSQIVNDFQKGDIAEGYSVSREKKESFPLTVTSAQKNPTAFYLCASSIPQEGRGRKDMQYFGPGTRLTVL.